The following is a TCR beta chain sequence with its context. The data stem from a study of blood T cell repertoires in COVID-19. Study overall: Italy, Spain and the United States were the sources of the convalescent and acute COVID-19 samples.

Profiled with immunoSEQ multiplex PCR; TCRdb holds only in-frame clones, not every one. Seen here are hundreds of thousands of clones, about four fifths observed once, and the top ten hold approximately 9.6%. This clonotype was obtained from a woman of 80 years or more with acute or convalescent COVID-19. The sample comprised peripheral blood.

CDR3 in amino acids: CASSVQGTGANVLTF. Written as DNA, the CDR3 is TGCGCCAGCAGCGTACAGGGTACTGGGGCCAACGTCCTGACTTTC. The gene calls are TRBV5-1 and TRBJ2-6; a possible D gene is TRBD1 (6 bases). This CDR3 contains 15 residues. Between the trimmed V and J ends, which lost 4 bases and 2 bases, there was a span of 10 bases. Germline lookup yields CDR1 SGHRS and CDR2 YFSETQ. The full variable domain, rest sourced from reference TRBV5-1 and TRBJ2-6, is KAGVTQTPRYLIKTRGQQVTLSCSPISGHRSVSWYQQTPGQGLQFLFEYFSETQRNKGNFPGRFSGRQFSNSRSEMNVSTLELGDSALYLCASSVQGTGANVLTFGAGSRLTVL.